The clone carrying this T cell receptor beta chain was detected only a few times. The V gene lost 2 bases and the J gene lost 3 bases, with 12 bases spanning the gap. CDR1 is SGHDT and CDR2 is YYEEEE in the germline V gene. This CDR3 region has 15 residues. The sample is drawn from a study of T cells after yellow fever vaccination. The study made its TCR cDNA through 5'RACE template switching. That step introduced a universal primer site along with UMIs. One entry per CDR3 protein results from TCRdb running MiXCR on the 5' RACE reads. The sample contains about 360,000 distinct CDR3 sequences, about 6.2% of which appear only once.

The V gene is TRBV5-6, the J gene TRBJ1-3; D is possibly TRBD1 (6 bases). This TCR was sampled from a man aged 30 to 39 who received the YFV17D yellow fever vaccine. This sample comprised PBMCs, obtained 5 days after the yellow fever booster vaccination. CDR3 amino acids: CASSFPRGGGNTIYF. The DNA for the CDR3 is TGTGCCAGCAGCTTCCCCAGGGGCGGTGGAAACACCATATATTTT.